This T cell receptor beta chain comes out of a study of T cells in Graves' hyperthyroidism and ophthalmopathy (dated by TCRdb to the late 2010s). Concerning the study at large: Peripheral blood was sampled at the time of initial diagnosis, prior to any treatment. TCR Vbeta CDR3 sequencing of 130 to 150 peripheral blood samples (approximately 44 ophthalmopathy, about 80 hyperthyroidism and some 17 progressor patients) is reported in the paper. The study also compared thyroid tissue and blood T-cell repertoires from roughly 6 Graves' hyperthyroidism patients. The 100 or so discovery patients were divided at random into training and test sets in a 7:3 ratio. Prospective prediction of ophthalmopathy was tested in an independent validation cohort of 18 hyperthyroidism patients and 15 to 17 patients who later progressed to ophthalmopathy. Following sampling, methimazole starting at 30 mg daily was given to hyperthyroidism patients, and high-dose intravenous methylprednisolone was given to ophthalmopathy patients. A discovery cohort of about a hundred patients, approximately 44 with Graves' ophthalmopathy and roughly 59 with stable Graves' hyperthyroidism, was used to find distinguishing TCR V-J signatures. Points the paper makes about the study in general: During validation, the model predicted progression to ophthalmopathy a median of around 6 months ahead of onset, with more than 60% sensitivity and more than 72% specificity. Sample size was not statistically predetermined, and blinding of investigators to group allocation was not performed. Blood samples also contained most of the expanded thyroid clonotypes (frequency above 0.001), which suggests that blood repertoires may reflect thyroid immune responses. A model built on a 13 V-J signature distinguished ophthalmopathy from stable hyperthyroidism, reaching 85% to 90% sensitivity and 81% to 83% specificity in cross-validation and 80%/75% in testing.

Hyperthyroidism patients were newly diagnosed, with disease duration under 2 months, and aged 18 to 65 years. Any patient with an uncontrolled infection, another autoimmune disease, pregnancy or lactation was excluded. Diagnoses were based on clinical symptoms, serum thyroxine and TRAb, thyroid ultrasound and orbital computed tomography. For progressor patients, blood was drawn at the first diagnosis of hyperthyroidism, before any ophthalmopathy symptoms had appeared. PBMCs were isolated from 10 ml of fresh peripheral blood by Ficoll-Paque density gradient centrifugation. Progressor patients were first diagnosed with Graves' hyperthyroidism and then developed ophthalmopathy during follow-up. Total RNA was extracted with Trizol reagent, and quality was checked on an Agilent 2100 Bioanalyzer. TCR beta CDR3 regions were amplified from RNA transcripts. The TCR CDR3 was subjected to a first round of RT-PCR using the HTBI primer set and the Qiagen OneStep RT-PCR kit. Libraries were constructed in a second round of multiplex PCR, after which size selection and purification were performed. Libraries were sequenced paired-end with 100 bp reads on an Illumina HiSeq2000. Turning to the authors' computational methods: SOAPnuke was used to process the raw data, with reads discarded if the reads contained adapters or uncalled bases, had a mean Phred below 15, or lacked an exact constant-primer or identifier match. COPE v1.2.5 was used to merge high-quality paired reads, and clonotypes were defined as unique nucleotide sequences. MiTCR v1.1 was used to align the clonotypes against IMGT TRBV, TRBD and TRBJ reference segments. Only V-J combinations with frequency above 0.0001, covering about 99% of repertoires, were analysed. A TCS score was defined as the ratio of F50 (clonal expansion) to E x V (chaos), with BLOSUM62-based TCRdist applied between CDR3 peptides within each V-J. Welch's t-statistics and random forest reduced roughly 540 V-J features to roughly 13, which were used in a naive Bayes classifier (R e1071). TCRdb trimmed the raw reads at Q25, called clones with MiXCR and kept productive beta chains. Identical CDR3 protein sequences are pooled into one entry, listed with their most common genes and DNA. The V and J calls and clone size come from TCRdb's table, not from the authors' own analysis. The sample table lists roughly 400,000 distinct CDR3 sequences, around 16% of them with a count of one. The ten largest account for 25% to 35% of the sample.

Via the germline V gene (reference sequence), CDR1 is SEHNR and CDR2 FQNEAQ. V is trimmed back by 5 bases and J by 9 bases, and the junction contains 12 bases that no gene match accounts for. Spanning cysteine to phenylalanine, the CDR3 consists of 15 amino acids. The retained sequence is limited to the CDR3, 45 bases, with the frame set at the first base. This clonotype was found a few times. The target of this receptor is not known. Within one base of it there is no much larger clone, and no base qualities were kept. The chain links TRBV7-9 with TRBJ2-1; TRBD2 matches 8 bases in the middle. This TCR was recovered from a woman aged 18-29 years with Graves' hyperthyroidism that later progressed to Graves' ophthalmopathy. The sequenced material came from blood. This receptor has the CDR3 CASSRGGGPTREQFF. Here is the DNA: TGTGCCAGCAGCCGGGGGGGAGGGCCAACTCGTGAGCAGTTCTTC.